The text below deals with one T cell receptor beta chain. Its antigen is unknown. No quality values exist for individual bases; no much larger clone is one base distant. This sample is part of a study of glioma-infiltrating T cells (dated by TCRdb to the mid-2010s). Context from the whole study: Low-grade gliomas were WHO grade II oligodendrogliomas or astrocytomas, and glioblastomas were WHO grade IV tumors sampled at initial rather than recurrent diagnosis. Each tissue-infiltrating repertoire was compared with the same patient's peripheral blood repertoire to measure divergence between tissue and blood T-cell populations. For blood libraries, the target was roughly 4.5- to 11-fold sequencing coverage of approximately 1 million peripheral T cells. Before surgery, glioma patients were given dexamethasone for six or fewer days. Glioma tissue, non-neoplastic brain tissue and matched peripheral blood mononuclear cells were used as sources from which TCR alpha- and beta-chain repertoires were sequenced. Three low-grade glioma patients, under ten primary glioblastoma patients and three non-glioma patients contributing non-neoplastic brain tissue were included in the paired cohort. Study-wide findings and limitations: Patients with low tissue-blood divergence were marked by a signature set of shared blood CDR3 motifs, and that set was depleted in highly divergent patients. VJ-independent divergence between tissue and blood was below expectation in non-neoplastic patients but above expectation in all gliomas, especially low-grade gliomas. Very few CDR3 sequences were found to be shared between tissue and blood, and this scarcity was attributed to high CDR3 diversity and limited sampling. The group comparisons were based on small numbers of patients: three non-neoplastic, three low-grade glioma and seven to nine glioblastoma patients.

TCR alpha and beta CDR3 regions were amplified with the iRepertoire nested amplicon-rescue multiplex PCR (arm-PCR) platform from RNA. The input for one-step reverse transcription and amplification was about 85-400 ng of tissue mRNA or PBMC total RNA. After bead purification, a secondary multiplex PCR added Illumina adapters, and libraries were gel-purified between 200 and 400 bp. The libraries contained internal 6-nucleotide barcodes that were used for demultiplexing. Sequencing of the libraries was done on an Illumina MiSeq using 2x220 or 2x250 nucleotide paired-end reads. The study's own analysis went as follows. Paired reads were merged using FLASH 1.2.11 and aligned with BWA-MEM to the GRCh37 human genome, and TRA and TRB reads were then extracted. For V and J assignment, an IMGT-derived reference of cassette sequences and CDR3 motifs that included pseudogenes was used. Three-frame translation of reads was performed, and productive CDR3s were defined as those with a C...FGXG motif and no stop codons. A clonotype was defined as a unique combination of a V-J cassette pair and a CDR3 amino acid sequence. Filtering of reads was based on Hamming distance, with the threshold set by the sequence error rate of each sample in mapped regions. The public reads were reprocessed in TCRdb via fastp at Q25 and MiXCR, keeping in-frame beta chains. One record per CDR3 amino acid sequence lists the most common genes and DNA. In this record, the V and J calls reflect TCRdb's handling and not the investigators' own analysis. For this sample the table gives approximately 400,000 distinct CDR3 sequences, of which roughly two fifths were detected only once. The ten largest clones take up 12% of the sample.

Measured from the cysteine to the phenylalanine, the CDR3 is 14 residues long. The read is trimmed to its CDR3 DNA, 42 bases read in frame from base 1. V is pared back by 3 bases and J by 7 bases, with 12 bases lying between the germline termini. CDR1 SGHAT and CDR2 FQDESV were looked up in the germline V gene (reference sequence). Immediately after resection, surgical brain or tumor specimens were cryofrozen in liquid nitrogen, and peripheral blood cells were collected at the same time. Sequencing was performed on glioma tissue, nonneoplastic brain tissue, or PBMCs (not recorded which). The clonotype comes from a human donor with low-grade glioma or glioblastoma, undergoing nonglioma brain surgery, or in good health (not recorded which). Rearrangement joined TRBV11-1 to TRBJ2-2; TRBD2 could be the D gene, as 6 bases match. The nucleotide sequence reads TGTGCCAGCAGCTTCGGGGGTGGACACGGGGAGCTGTTTTTT. It specifies CASSFGGGHGELFF.